This TCR beta chain stems from a study of T cells in Graves' hyperthyroidism and ophthalmopathy. V was shortened by 2 bases and J by 2 bases, with 11 bases between the two germline ends. The germline V gene encodes CDR1 SGHRS and CDR2 YFSETQ. The CDR3 spans 15 residues. This clonotype was recorded many times. Amplification of TCR beta CDR3 regions was performed using RNA transcripts as template. A first-round RT-PCR of the TCR CDR3 used the HTBI primer set. TCRdb re-called the multiplex PCR reads with MiXCR, one entry per CDR3 protein. The data hold roughly 180,000 distinct CDR3 sequences, with about 9% observed a single time.

The sequence was collected from a woman under 30 with Graves' hyperthyroidism that later progressed to Graves' ophthalmopathy. The sample consisted of blood. The chain links TRBV5-1 to TRBJ2-1; a weak D match, TRBD2 (6 bases). CDR3 amino acids: CASSFGGSTYNEQFF. The CDR3 bases are TGCGCCAGCAGCTTTGGGGGGAGTACCTACAATGAGCAGTTCTTC.